This T cell receptor (beta chain) was retrieved from a study of T cells expressing NK-cell markers. Study information: Cells sorted as CD3+CD56+NKG2C+, CD3+CD56+NKG2C- and CD3+CD56-NKG2C+ T cells supplied the TCR beta repertoires.

The CDR3 spans 14 residues. 5'RACE template switching with UMIs produced the TCR beta cDNA. TCRdb reprocessed the 5' RACE reads and reports one entry per CDR3 protein, with no DNA. The specimen's table records some 110,000 distinct CDR3 sequences. The V call is TRBV12-3 or TRBV12-4, the J call TRBJ2-1; TCRdb designates TRBD1, a call that cannot be tested without DNA. This sequence was found in a woman aged 18 to 69 in good health. Sequencing input: blood T cells: a sorted CD56 or NKG2C T cell subset, CD4+ or CD8+ T cells, or bulk PBMC T cells (not recorded which). The CDR3 here is CASSLGQSYNEQFF.